The next 28 T cell receptor beta chains were all read from a single sample in a study of T cells in localized non-small cell lung cancer. Using immunoSEQ multiplex PCR, the repertoire was profiled, and TCRdb retains in-frame clones only, with some absent. The repertoire holds around 50,000 clones, with roughly 90% as singletons. The sample consisted of peripheral blood, taken before any cancer treatment. These TCRs come from a male donor aged 60 or over with stage III squamous cell lung carcinoma.

The gene calls are TRBV28 and TRBJ1-2; D perhaps matches TRBD1 (6 bases). CDR1 and CDR2 (germline): MDHEN, SYDVKM. V was clipped by 7 bases and J by 7 bases, with 16 bases between them. This CDR3 contains 13 residues. The CDR3 region has the DNA TGTGCCAGCACCCGAGGGGGTTCCACTGGCTACACCTTC. Protein product: CASTRGGSTGYTF.

In this sample, this clone turned up a few times. The CDR3 protein is CASSEYRGTGTGELFF. CDR3 in DNA: TGTGCCAGCAGCGAGTATAGGGGGACGGGGACCGGGGAGCTGTTTTTT. The J gene is TRBJ2-2, the V gene TRBV7-9, with a possible D match to TRBD1 (6 bases). V gave up 5 bases and J gave up 5 bases, with 18 bases separating them. Looked up from germline, CDR1 is SEHNR and CDR2 is FQNEAQ (reference sequence). The CDR3 is made up of 16 amino acids.

About this clone itself: The same CDR3 can be traced to other DNA sequences in this sample. The chain couples TRBV19 to TRBJ2-1; TRBD1 matches 9 bases. The V gene end was trimmed by 3 bases and the J gene end by 0 bases; junction bases not matched to a gene: 3. Germline lookup yields CDR1 LNHDA and CDR2 SQIVND (reference sequence). This CDR3 spans 16 amino acids. The CDR3 here is CASSMGTGSSYNEQFF. The CDR3 coding sequence is TGTGCCAGTAGTATGGGGACAGGGAGCTCCTACAATGAGCAGTTCTTC. The full variable domain, its missing parts supplied by reference TRBV19 and TRBJ2-1, is DGGITQSPKYLFRKEGQNVTLSCEQNLNHDAMYWYRQDPGQGLRLIYYSQIVNDFQKGDIAEGYSVSREKKESFPLTVTSAQKNPTAFYLCASSMGTGSSYNEQFFGPGTRLTVL.

This clone was recorded a few times. V gene TRBV27 combines with J gene TRBJ1-1, with 7 bases identical to TRBD1. The germline CDR1 and CDR2 sequences are MNHEY and SMNVEV (reference sequence). This CDR3 region has 14 residues. Trimming removed 6 bases from V and 6 bases from J; junction bases left unmatched: 10. CDR3 DNA: TGTGCCAGCAGACTAAACAGGGGTGGGCCTGAAGCTTTCTTT. Protein: CASRLNRGGPEAFF.

This clone was counted only a few times. The CDR3 region is CANPNRGLPTKPGRSPLHF. In nucleotides, the CDR3 is TGCGCCAACCCAAACAGGGGGCTCCCCACAAAGCCTGGGCGCTCACCCCTCCACTTT. The V and J genes are TRBV23-1 and TRBJ1-6; 9 nucleotides match TRBD1. TRBV23-1 is reported as an ORF; its role is uncertain. The ends lost 10 bases at V and 10 bases at J; junction bases unmatched: 26. The CDR3 has 19 residues.

The genes are TRBV19 and TRBJ1-2; no clear D. The V gene's germline CDR1 is LNHDA and CDR2 SQIVND (reference sequence). The CDR3 loop spans 11 amino acids. Trimming pared 3 bases from V and 6 bases from J, leaving 5 bases between. The CDR3 coding sequence is TGTGCCAGTAGTATGGATCATGGCTACACCTTC. Protein: CASSMDHGYTF.

The CDR3 reads CASSPNAGTGFGYTF. The CDR3 bases are TGTGCCAGCAGCCCCAACGCCGGGACAGGGTTTGGCTACACCTTC. The chain uses TRBV7-7 and TRBJ1-2; 9 bases are a match to TRBD1. This CDR3 has 15 amino acids. J was trimmed by 7 bases and V by 5 bases; bases with no gene match: 11. Germline V gene lookup returns CDR1 SSHAT and CDR2 FNYEAQ (reference sequence).

The rearrangement links TRBV27 to TRBJ2-3, with 11 bases that match TRBD2. The germline CDR1 and CDR2 sequences are MNHEY and SMNVEV (reference sequence). The CDR3 is made up of 13 amino acids. V was clipped by 5 bases and J by 13 bases; unmatched bases: 8. CDR3: CASSILAGGQEYF. The CDR3 nucleotides are TGTGCCAGCAGTATCTTAGCGGGAGGGCAGGAGTATTTT.

The chain couples TRBV7-3 to TRBJ2-3, with D unclear. The germline gives CDR1 SGHTA, CDR2 FQGTGA. Trimming left V 5 bases short and J 4 bases short, with 16 bases between. The CDR3 runs to 15 residues. The CDR3 DNA reads as TGTGCCAGCAGCCCGACGGGCCTCCCTCCAGATACGCAGTATTTT. Translating gives CASSPTGLPPDTQYF.

The chain uses TRBV7-2 and TRBJ2-1; D unresolved. V dropped 6 bases and J dropped 4 bases, with 10 bases sitting between them. Germline CDR1 reads SGHTA; CDR2 reads FQGNSA. The CDR3 sequence is 13 residues long. Written as DNA, the CDR3 is TGTGCCAGCAGATTGAGGCCGTACAATGAGCAGTTCTTC. Translation gives CASRLRPYNEQFF.

The chain is built from TRBV6-5 and TRBJ1-2; D perhaps matches TRBD1 (6 bases). The CDR3 has 13 amino acids. Trimming stripped 6 bases from V and 3 bases from J, with 11 bases between. CDR1 is MNHEY, CDR2 SVGAGI, per germline. The CDR3 sequence is CASRRDMDYGYTF. CDR3 coding DNA: TGTGCCAGCAGGCGGGACATGGACTATGGCTACACCTTC.

This clone appeared once. The CDR3, as DNA: TGCGCCAGCAGCCTGAACGCGGCCACAGATACGCAGTATTTT. This sequence encodes CASSLNAATDTQYF. The V and J genes are TRBV5-1 and TRBJ2-3; no firm D call. The CDR3 sequence is 14 residues long. Germline V gene sequence: CDR1 SGHRS, CDR2 YFSETQ. V was clipped by 4 bases and J by 2 bases, with 11 bases between them.

This rearrangement joins TRBV27 to TRBJ2-1; 7 nucleotides line up with TRBD2. V was clipped by 2 bases and J by 4 bases; unmatched bases: 20. From germline, CDR1 is MNHEY and CDR2 SMNVEV (reference sequence). This CDR3 is 20 amino acids long. This chain's CDR3 is CASSLDLAGARDYPYNEQFF. The CDR3 DNA reads TGTGCCAGCAGTTTAGATCTAGCTGGGGCGCGGGACTACCCATACAATGAGCAGTTCTTC.

This clone was recorded once. The chain has TRBV30 and TRBJ2-3; D unclear. From germline, CDR1 is GTSNPN and CDR2 SVGIG (reference sequence). The CDR3 extends over 17 amino acids. The germline V and J ends were trimmed by 0 bases and 0 bases, with 16 bases remaining between them. The CDR3 region is CAWSVSRPGSSTDTQYF. CDR3 sequence (DNA): TGTGCCTGGAGTGTATCCCGTCCGGGTTCTAGCACAGATACGCAGTATTTT.

This clone was counted a few times. The chain couples TRBV5-6 to TRBJ1-6; the match to TRBD1 covers 9 bases. Germline V gene sequence: CDR1 SGHDT, CDR2 YYEEEE. This CDR3 region has 15 residues. V gave up 3 bases and J gave up 10 bases; unmatched junction bases: 8. The CDR3 here is CASSYKGQGGSPLHF. CDR3 sequence (DNA): TGTGCCAGCAGCTACAAGGGACAGGGAGGCTCACCCCTCCACTTT.

The V gene is TRBV27, the J gene TRBJ2-1; no clear D. There are 17 residues in the CDR3. The V and J ends lost 2 bases and 2 bases respectively, with 16 bases between them. Germline V gene data show CDR1 as MNHEY and CDR2 as SMNVEV (reference sequence). The CDR3 DNA reads TGTGCCAGCAGTTTAGGGATGGAAGCTGGAACCTACAATGAGCAGTTCTTC. Translated, it gives CASSLGMEAGTYNEQFF.

The rearrangement links TRBV2 to TRBJ2-5, with D possibly matching TRBD2 (7 bases). V was clipped by 4 bases and J by 5 bases, with 14 bases between them. This CDR3 has 14 residues. Germline V lookup: CDR1 SNHLY, CDR2 FYNNEI. As DNA, the CDR3 is TGTGCCAGCAGTGTGGGGGGGCAGAGGGAGACCCAGTACTTC. Translated: CASSVGGQRETQYF.

The V and J genes are TRBV7-8 and TRBJ2-7, with no clear D. V gave up 1 base and J gave up 2 bases, with 9 bases separating them. The CDR3 totals 14 residues. CDR1 is SGHVS and CDR2 is FQNEAQ in the germline V gene. The DNA of the CDR3 is TGTGCCAGCAGCTTAGATGGACGGACCTACGAGCAGTACTTC. It is translated as CASSLDGRTYEQYF. Based on the CDR3 plus reference TRBV7-8 and TRBJ2-7, the full variable domain is GAGVSQSPRYKVAKRGQDVALRCDPISGHVSLFWYQQALGQGPEFLTYFQNEAQLDKSGLPSDRFFAERPEGSVSTLKIQRTQQEDSAVYLCASSLDGRTYEQYFGPGTRLTVT.

Only one count was recorded for this clone. The chain recombines TRBV10-3 with TRBJ2-7, with D possibly matching TRBD1 (6 bases). This CDR3 spans 13 amino acids. CDR1 and CDR2 (germline): ENHRY, SYGVKD. Trimming took 6 bases from V and 3 from J, leaving 12 bases between them. CDR3 DNA sequence: TGTGCCATCAGCCCGGACAGAAACTACGAGCAGTACTTC. As protein: CAISPDRNYEQYF.

The chain employs TRBV9 and TRBJ2-3, with D possibly being TRBD2 (5 bases). The CDR3 sequence is 17 residues long. From germline, CDR1 is SGDLS and CDR2 YYNGEE. V was trimmed by 0 bases and J by 1 base, leaving 15 bases between them. CDR3 nucleotide sequence: TGTGCCAGCAGCGTAGATCACGGGGAGTGGGGCACAGATACGCAGTATTTT. Its protein is CASSVDHGEWGTDTQYF. Using reference TRBV9 and TRBJ2-3 for the parts outside the CDR3, the full variable domain is DSGVTQTPKHLITATGQRVTLRCSPRSGDLSVYWYQQSLDQGLQFLIQYYNGEERAKGNILERFSAQQFPDLHSELNLSSLELGDSALYFCASSVDHGEWGTDTQYFGPGTRLTVL.

This clone came up once. The junction shows a germline mismatch at one end, possibly a read error. The V gene is TRBV29-1, the J gene TRBJ1-1; TRBD1 agrees at 7 bases. The CDR3 consists of 11 residues. CDR1 and CDR2 from the germline V gene are SQVTM and ANQGSEA. The CDR3 DNA reads TGCAGCGTTCTACGGGACAGATTGGTGATCTTT. Protein sequence: CSVLRDRLVIF.

The rearrangement uses TRBV2 and TRBJ1-4, with 11 bases that match TRBD1. The CDR3 is made up of 14 amino acids. V was clipped by 6 bases and J by 6 bases; unmatched bases: 3. Germline V CDR1 and CDR2: SNHLY, FYNNEI. The CDR3 nucleotides read TGTGCCAGCAGAAGGGACAGGGGGTATGAAAAACTGTTTTTT. It encodes CASRRDRGYEKLFF.

The chain is built from TRBV18 and TRBJ1-2; D gene uncertain. Between the trimmed V and J ends, which lost 5 bases and 1 base, there was a span of 8 bases. CDR1 and CDR2 from the germline V gene are KGHSH and LQKENI. CDR3 length equals 13 residues. CDR3 DNA sequence: TGTGCCAGCTCATCCCCAAATAACTATGGCTACACCTTC. Protein sequence: CASSSPNNYGYTF.

The V and J genes are TRBV6-1 and TRBJ2-5, with D unclear. V was clipped by 0 bases and J by 2 bases, with 7 bases between them. This CDR3 is built from 14 residues. Germline CDR1 reads MNHNS; CDR2 reads SASEGT. CDR3 bases: TGTGCCAGCAGTGAAGCGCATCAGCAAGAGACCCAGTACTTC. This encodes CASSEAHQQETQYF.

J is TRBJ2-1 and V is TRBV6-5, with D possibly being TRBD2 (6 bases). This CDR3 is 15 amino acids long. From germline, CDR1 is MNHEY and CDR2 SVGAGI. The ends were cut back, 2 bases at V and 6 bases at J, with 14 bases in the middle. The CDR3 region is CASSYATTSSNEQFF. The DNA of the CDR3 is TGTGCCAGCAGTTACGCAACCACTAGCAGCAATGAGCAGTTCTTC.

The CDR3 DNA reads as TGTGCCAGCAGCTCGGGACTAGCGGGAAGTACTACAGATACGCAGTATTTT. Protein sequence: CASSSGLAGSTTDTQYF. This rearrangement joins TRBV7-3 to TRBJ2-3; 13 positions agree with TRBD2. In germline, CDR1 is SGHTA, CDR2 FQGTGA. The CDR3 covers 17 residues. J lost 3 bases, V lost 4 bases, and 7 bases had no gene match.

This clone was recorded once. This chain connects TRBV21-1 to TRBJ1-5; the table assigns TRBD1, which was not confirmed against the DNA. TRBV21-1 corresponds to a pseudogene. The CDR3 runs 21 residues. CDR3 coding DNA: TGTGCCAGCAGCAATGACAATAAACTTAATAACGGACAGGGACTAAATCAGCCCCAGCATTTT. Residues: CASSNDNKLNNGQGLNQPQHF.

The chain combines TRBV7-6 with TRBJ2-7; 7 bases align to TRBD1. This CDR3 has 16 amino acids. V shed 5 bases, J shed 5 bases, and the junction held 15 bases outside the gene matches. Germline values: CDR1 SGHVS, CDR2 FNYEAQ. The CDR3 bases are TGTGCCAGCAGCCCGGGGACAGACCCCGGGTTGGACGAGCAGTACTTC. Its protein is CASSPGTDPGLDEQYF.